The 21 T cell receptor beta chains presented below share a single source sample, sequenced in a study of T-cell reconstitution after alpha-beta-depleted transplantation in children. This sample's TCRbeta library carried unique molecular identifier barcodes. TCRdb analysed the PCR reads with MiXCR anew, one entry per CDR3 protein. The table lists 98,000 or so distinct CDR3 sequences, 20% to 25% of them singletons. This specimen was PBMCs, taken before TCRalphabeta/CD19-depleted stem cell transplant. The receptors originated from a boy younger than 10 with acute lymphoblastic leukemia, due to receive a stem cell transplant.

J is TRBJ2-5 and V is TRBV5-1, with D tentatively TRBD2 (6 bases). There are 16 residues in the CDR3. Looked up from germline, CDR1 is SGHRS and CDR2 is YFSETQ. The V and J ends lost 0 bases and 4 bases respectively, with 16 bases between them. CDR3 sequence reads: CASSLAMSGGAETQYF. The CDR3 region has the DNA TGCGCCAGCAGCTTGGCCATGAGCGGAGGGGCAGAGACCCAGTACTTC.

A few counts support this clonotype. The chain uses TRBV24-1 and TRBJ2-2; D possibly corresponds to TRBD2 (5 bases). Trimming removed 7 bases at V and 4 bases at J, with 9 bases between. CDR1 KGHDR and CDR2 SFDVKD come from the germline V gene. The CDR3 has 13 residues. The DNA for the CDR3 is TGTGCCACCAGGGACTTGGGCACCGGGGAGCTGTTTTTT. This encodes CATRDLGTGELFF.

CDR3 sequence reads: CASSPGLAVAKNIQYF. CDR3 coding DNA: TGTGCCAGCAGCCCGGGACTAGCGGTAGCCAAAAACATTCAGTACTTC. The chain joins TRBV14 to TRBJ2-4; TRBD2 matches at 11 bases. The CDR3 is 16 amino acids. Germline V CDR1 and CDR2: SGHDN, FVKESK. The ends lost 4 bases at V and 0 bases at J; junction bases unmatched: 2.

This sequence joins TRBV11-2 and TRBJ2-1, with a possible D match to TRBD2 (6 bases). The CDR3 is made up of 15 amino acids. Germline CDR1 SGHAT, CDR2 FQNNGV. The V end was cut by 1 base, the J end by 6 bases, with 13 bases between. CDR3 in DNA: TGTGCCAGCAGCTTAGTTAGGCAGGGAGGCAATGAGCAGTTCTTC. Its translation: CASSLVRQGGNEQFF.

This clonotype has a count of ten or more. The genes are TRBV15 and TRBJ2-2, with 9 bases aligning to TRBD1. J lost 4 bases, V lost 2 bases, and 8 bases had no gene match. From germline, CDR1 is LNHNV and CDR2 YYDKDF (reference sequence). CDR3 size: 17 residues. The CDR3 reads CATSRKGPDRGTGELFF. Here the CDR3 DNA reads TGTGCCACCAGCAGAAAAGGCCCGGACAGGGGCACCGGGGAGCTGTTTTTT.

This chain links TRBV20-1 with TRBJ1-1; D not certain. The CDR3 length is 13 residues. Germline values: CDR1 DFQATT, CDR2 SNEGSKA (reference sequence). Trimming removed 8 bases from V and 1 base from J, with 14 bases in between. In DNA, the CDR3 is TGCAGTATAATGGACCACCCGAACACTGAAGCTTTCTTT. Translation gives CSIMDHPNTEAFF.

The DNA of the CDR3 is TGCGCCAGCAGCTTAGGACAGGCGGATAATCAGCCCCAGCATTTT. Encoded protein: CASSLGQADNQPQHF. The J gene is TRBJ1-5, the V gene TRBV5-1; 7 positions agree with TRBD1. Germline V gives CDR1 SGHRS, CDR2 YFSETQ. The trim removed 2 bases at V and 4 bases at J, leaving 6 bases unmatched. The CDR3 has 15 residues.

The sample holds a few counts of this clonotype. This chain joins TRBV4-3 and TRBJ2-1, with a tentative D call TRBD1 (6 bases). The V and J ends lost 2 bases and 14 bases respectively, with 22 bases between them. Germline CDR1 reads LGHNA; CDR2 reads YSLEER. This CDR3 contains 15 residues. The CDR3 DNA sequence: TGCGCCAGCAGCCAACCCGGGACACAGAGGACAGAAGAGTTCTTC. Its translation: CASSQPGTQRTEEFF.

This clonotype was recorded a few times. The rearrangement uses TRBV28 and TRBJ2-5; TRBD2 might be the D (6 bases). V was pared by 8 bases and J by 5 bases, with 15 bases between. This CDR3 contains 13 residues. Germline V lookup: CDR1 MDHEN, CDR2 SYDVKM. CDR3 coding DNA: TGTGCCAGCGGCCGGGGCGGGACCGAGACCCAGTACTTC. This gives the protein CASGRGGTETQYF.

The V and J genes are TRBV10-3 and TRBJ2-1; D uncertain. This CDR3 is 14 amino acids long. The germline gives CDR1 ENHRY, CDR2 SYGVKD. V was clipped by 5 bases and J by 6 bases, with 14 bases between them. The CDR3 region has the DNA TGTGCCATCAGTTCAGAGGTTCTACCCAATGAGCAGTTCTTC. Encoded protein: CAISSEVLPNEQFF.

The gene calls are TRBV5-1 and TRBJ2-5; 7 nucleotides agree with TRBD1. This CDR3 has 16 amino acids. V was clipped by 3 bases and J by 6 bases; unmatched bases: 14. The germline CDR1 and CDR2 sequences are SGHRS and YFSETQ. The CDR3 region has the DNA TGCGCCAGCAGCTCATGGGACAGACTATTCAGGAAGACCCAGTACTTC. As protein: CASSSWDRLFRKTQYF.

The table lists this clonotype with a few counts. The chain couples TRBV28 to TRBJ2-3; tentatively, D is TRBD2 (6 bases). CDR3 length equals 15 residues. V shed 7 bases and J shed 5 bases, with 19 bases lying between them. CDR1 and CDR2 (germline): MDHEN, SYDVKM. CDR3 sequence (DNA): TGTGCCAGCACCCTCGCGGAGGGGCGGAGAGATACGCAGTATTTT. Residues: CASTLAEGRRDTQYF.

This chain links TRBV20-1 with TRBJ2-7, with D perhaps matching TRBD1 (5 bases). Germline V gene data show CDR1 as DFQATT and CDR2 as SNEGSKA (reference sequence). Trimming removed 2 bases at V and 1 base at J, with 9 bases between. This CDR3 region has 13 residues. The CDR3 nucleotides read TGCAGTGCTAGATGGGGCGGATCCTACGAGCAGTACTTC. Its translation is CSARWGGSYEQYF.

In its sample, this clonotype was seen a few times. This chain joins TRBV7-2 and TRBJ2-3, with D perhaps TRBD2 (6 bases). Looked up from germline, CDR1 is SGHTA and CDR2 is FQGNSA. This CDR3 region has 15 residues. Trimming pared 5 bases from V and 0 bases from J, leaving 12 bases between. CDR3 nucleotides: TGTGCCAGCAGCCCCATCGGGACTAGCACAGATACGCAGTATTTT. It codes for CASSPIGTSTDTQYF.

The chain recombines TRBV5-1 with TRBJ1-2; D is ambiguous. The CDR3 runs to 13 residues. The germline V gene has CDR1 SGHRS and CDR2 YFSETQ. V was shortened by 4 bases and J by 7 bases, with 14 bases between the two germline ends. CDR3 coding DNA: TGCGCCAGCAGCAACTCAGGAGGAGGTGGCTACACCTTC. Translated: CASSNSGGGGYTF.

This clonotype was counted only a few times. V usage is TRBV11-2 and J usage is TRBJ2-7; either TRBD1 or TRBD2 may fit D (6 bases each). The V gene's germline CDR1 is SGHAT and CDR2 FQNNGV. V was clipped by 1 base and J by 6 bases, with 10 bases between them. CDR3 size: 13 residues. The CDR3 sequence: CASSLAGGGEQYF. The CDR3 DNA is TGTGCCAGCAGCTTAGCCGGGGGCGGCGAGCAGTACTTC.

This clonotype was observed a few times. The rearrangement joins TRBV7-6 to TRBJ2-7; TRBD2 matches 7 bases. The CDR3 is 14 residues long. Germline V gene lookup returns CDR1 SGHVS and CDR2 FNYEAQ. Trimming took 1 base from V and 6 from J; bases not matched to a gene: 6. The CDR3 DNA reads as TGTGCCAGCAGCTTAGAATCTAGCGGAGGCGAGCAGTACTTC. This encodes CASSLESSGGEQYF.

Only a few counts were recorded for this clonotype. This chain joins TRBV27 and TRBJ2-6; 9 positions match TRBD1. After removal of 5 bases from V and 5 bases from J, the junction contained 16 bases not matched to a gene. The CDR3 sequence is 19 residues long. CDR1 and CDR2 (germline): MNHEY, SMNVEV (reference sequence). CDR3 region: CASSPIPMTGGRRANVLTF. Written as DNA, the CDR3 is TGTGCCAGCAGTCCCATACCCATGACAGGGGGGAGAAGGGCCAACGTCCTGACTTTC.

V is TRBV25-1 and J is TRBJ2-1; 7 nucleotides align to TRBD2. Germline trimming cut 2 bases from V and 7 bases from J; bases unmatched to any gene: 8. This CDR3 spans 15 amino acids. Germline CDR1 and CDR2: MGHDK and SYGVNS. CDR3 loop: CASSELAEGSNEQFF. CDR3 nucleotides: TGTGCCAGCAGTGAACTAGCGGAGGGTTCGAATGAGCAGTTCTTC.

The chain joins TRBV28 to TRBJ2-7, with 7 positions matching TRBD1. CDR3 size: 15 residues. The germline V gene has CDR1 MDHEN and CDR2 SYDVKM. The junction had 9 bases not matched to a gene; V was cut back by 4 bases and J by 3 bases. CDR3 loop: CASSSSGTANYEQYF. In DNA form, the CDR3 reads TGTGCCAGCAGTTCCTCCGGGACAGCAAACTACGAGCAGTACTTC.

This clonotype showed up just a few times. The chain has TRBV30 and TRBJ1-5, with TRBD1 matching 8 bases. The germline gives CDR1 GTSNPN, CDR2 SVGIG (reference sequence). The CDR3 consists of 14 residues. Trimming removed 3 bases from V and 6 bases from J; junction bases left unmatched: 7. The CDR3 nucleotides are TGTGCCTGGAGGGAGACAGGGGTAAGTCAGCCCCAGCATTTT. Translated, it gives CAWRETGVSQPQHF.